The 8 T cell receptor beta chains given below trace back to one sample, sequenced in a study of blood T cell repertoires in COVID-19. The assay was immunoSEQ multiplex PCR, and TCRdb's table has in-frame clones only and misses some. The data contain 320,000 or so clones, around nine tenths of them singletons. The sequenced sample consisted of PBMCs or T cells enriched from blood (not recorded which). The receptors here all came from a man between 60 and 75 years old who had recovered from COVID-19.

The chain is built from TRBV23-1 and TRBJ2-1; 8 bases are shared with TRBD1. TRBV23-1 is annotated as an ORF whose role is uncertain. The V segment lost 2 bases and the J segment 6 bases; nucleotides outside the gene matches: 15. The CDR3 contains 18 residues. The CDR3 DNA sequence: TGCGCCAGCAGTCAAAATTCGTGGTATCGGGACAGGAGCAATGAGCAGTTCTTC. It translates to CASSQNSWYRDRSNEQFF.

The DNA for the CDR3 is TGTGCCAGTAACCCGACAGGATCGGGTGGCTACACCTTC. Protein product: CASNPTGSGGYTF. The V call is TRBV19, the J call TRBJ1-2, with D perhaps TRBD1 (6 bases). Germline CDR1 reads LNHDA; CDR2 reads SQIVND (reference sequence). The germline V and J ends were trimmed by 7 bases and 7 bases, with 16 bases remaining between them. CDR3 length equals 13 residues.

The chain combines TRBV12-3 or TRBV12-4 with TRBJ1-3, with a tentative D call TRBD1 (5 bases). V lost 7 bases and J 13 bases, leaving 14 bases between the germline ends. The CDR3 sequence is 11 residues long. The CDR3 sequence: CASTLGTMIYF. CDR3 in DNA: TGTGCCAGCACCTTGGGGACTATGATATATTTT.

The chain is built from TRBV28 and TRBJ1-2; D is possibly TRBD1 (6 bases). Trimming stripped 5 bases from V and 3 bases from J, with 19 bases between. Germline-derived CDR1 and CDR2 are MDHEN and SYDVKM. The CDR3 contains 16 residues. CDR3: CASSHGDTRGDYGYTF. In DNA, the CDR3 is TGTGCCAGCAGTCATGGGGACACCCGTGGGGACTATGGCTACACCTTC.

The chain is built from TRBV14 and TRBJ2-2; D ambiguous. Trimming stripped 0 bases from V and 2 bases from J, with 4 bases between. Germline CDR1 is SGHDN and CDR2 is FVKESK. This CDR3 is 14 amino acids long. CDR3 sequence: CASSQDFNTGELFF. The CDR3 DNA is TGTGCCAGCAGCCAAGACTTCAACACCGGGGAGCTGTTTTTT.

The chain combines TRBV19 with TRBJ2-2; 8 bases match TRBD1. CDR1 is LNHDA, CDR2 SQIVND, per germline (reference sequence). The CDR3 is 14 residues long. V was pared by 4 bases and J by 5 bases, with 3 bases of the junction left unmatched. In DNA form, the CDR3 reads TGTGCCAGTAGTACCGGACAGGGTACCGGGGAGCTGTTTTTT. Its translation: CASSTGQGTGELFF.

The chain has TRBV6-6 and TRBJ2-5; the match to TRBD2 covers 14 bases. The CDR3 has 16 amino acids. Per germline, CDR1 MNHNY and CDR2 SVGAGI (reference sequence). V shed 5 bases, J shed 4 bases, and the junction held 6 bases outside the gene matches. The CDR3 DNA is TGTGCCAGCAGTCGACTAGCGGGAGGGCCAGGAGAGACCCAGTACTTC. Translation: CASSRLAGGPGETQYF.

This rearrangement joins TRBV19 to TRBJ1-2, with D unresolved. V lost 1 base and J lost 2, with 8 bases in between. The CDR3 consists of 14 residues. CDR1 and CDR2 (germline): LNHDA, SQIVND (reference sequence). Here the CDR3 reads CASSIGGQNYGYTF. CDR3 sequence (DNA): TGTGCCAGTAGTATAGGAGGGCAGAACTATGGCTACACCTTC.